This T cell receptor (beta chain) was sequenced for a study of blood T cells in healthy people across ages (dated by TCRdb to 2013 to 2016). In terms of the full investigation: In model experiments, roughly one uniquely barcoded TCR beta cDNA molecule per two T cells was captured by template switching. To avoid experimental bias, donors of different ages were distributed randomly across sequencing lanes. For two donors (one aged 18 to 29 and one aged 80 or older), the study analyzed two additional independent replicas of 1 million unique cDNA reads from the same blood draw. Donors were grouped into four age groups: young (average 16 years), middle-aged (39), aged (around 60) and long-lived (over 80). The study measured age-related changes in TCR beta repertoire diversity using deep sequencing normalized with unique cDNA molecular identifiers.

From the germline V gene (reference sequence), CDR1 is DFQATT and CDR2 is SNEGSKA. V is reduced by 5 bases and J by 4 bases, leaving a spacing of 15 bases between them. The CDR3 measures 15 amino acids from cysteine to phenylalanine. Of the read, only the CDR3 DNA is kept; its 45 bases are in frame from base 1. Library preparation used 5' RACE. The second PCR ran for roughly 7 to 12 cycles and used a J-beta primer mix along with a sample-barcoded 5' primer. A unique molecular identifier was introduced onto each TCR beta cDNA molecule by a template-switch 5' adaptor carrying 12 random nucleotides. Each sample yielded at least 3 million CDR3-containing paired-end reads. The Mint cDNA synthesis kit, primed by a TRBC-specific oligonucleotide, was used to synthesize first-strand cDNA from all RNA. After uracil-DNA glycosylase treatment, a first 18-cycle PCR used universal primers M1SS and BC2_uni_R on all cDNA. On the authors' methods: Normalization of each sample was performed by random selection of 1 million high-quality reads, each carrying a distinct molecular identifier. Reads with shared molecular identifiers were discarded instead of being binned into consensus sequences. MiTCR, set to a Q25 quality threshold and the strictest error-elimination algorithm, was used for CDR3 identification, clonotype clustering and error correction. A nonparametric unseen species model with Euler transformation was used to estimate lower-bound total TCR beta diversity. The public reads were run again by TCRdb, first through fastp at Q25 and then through MiXCR, and only productive beta chains were kept. Under each unique CDR3 protein, matching rows form one entry showing the most common genes and DNA. TCRdb's processing, not the authors' own work, is the source of the V and J calls. Counted in this sample were fewer than 2 million distinct CDR3 sequences; about two fifths of them appeared once. The biggest ten clones account for 23% of the sample.

The 40 or so donors, aged roughly 6 to 95 years, were systemically healthy Caucasian individuals from Russia. Each donor gave 9.5 to 10 milliliters of peripheral blood, drawn into EDTA-treated Vacutainer tubes. PBMCs were isolated by Ficoll-Paque density-gradient centrifugation, with at least 6 million obtained per sample. Trizol reagent was used to extract total RNA from PBMCs, with at least 6 micrograms per sample. The percentages of naive CD45RAhigh/CD27high T cells were determined by flow cytometry on a PBMC aliquot from every donor. Points the paper makes about the study in general: Donor CMV infection status was unknown, potentially confounding age-related changes in expanded clonotypes. Since profiling was done on bulk unsorted PBMCs, naive and antigen-experienced compartments could not be conclusively compared. Estimates of total diversity based on one million sequenced T cells were regarded as lower bounds and as underestimates. A strong correlation was found between observed TCR beta diversity and the percentage of naive T cells measured by flow cytometry. Observed TCR beta diversity per million T cells fell roughly linearly with age, and a significant reduction was already apparent by age about 36. The long-lived group showed more naive CD4+ T cells, fewer expanded clones and increased TCR diversity than the aged group, suggesting age selection.

A few counts support this clonotype. This receptor's antigen is unknown. No base quality values were provided; no much bigger clone lies one nucleotide off. The rearrangement joined TRBV20-1 to TRBJ2-6, and perhaps TRBD1 as D gene, on 5 matching bases. This TCR derives from a human donor in good health. Sequenced input: blood. The encoded CDR3 is CSAPRQGSGANVLTF. Read as DNA, the sequence is TGCAGTGCTCCCCGCCAGGGTTCCGGGGCCAACGTCCTGACTTTC.